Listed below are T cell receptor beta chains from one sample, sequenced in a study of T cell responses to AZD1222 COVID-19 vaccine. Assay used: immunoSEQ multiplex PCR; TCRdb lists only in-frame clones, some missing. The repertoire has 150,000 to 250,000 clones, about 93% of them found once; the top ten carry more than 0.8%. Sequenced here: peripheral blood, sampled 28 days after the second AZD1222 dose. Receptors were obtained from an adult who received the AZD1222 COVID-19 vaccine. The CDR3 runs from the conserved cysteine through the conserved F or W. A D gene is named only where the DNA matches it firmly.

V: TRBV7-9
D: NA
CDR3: CASSKDGSNEKLFF

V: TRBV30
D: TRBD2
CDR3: CAWSTGTSGGANEQFF

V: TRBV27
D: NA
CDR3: CASMALFVSSYNEQFF

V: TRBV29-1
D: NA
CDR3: CSAAVQGGDTQYF

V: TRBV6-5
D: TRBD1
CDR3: CAIQGVGTEAFF

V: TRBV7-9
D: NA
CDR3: CASTLTAFEAFF

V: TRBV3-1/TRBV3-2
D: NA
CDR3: CASSQANYGYTF

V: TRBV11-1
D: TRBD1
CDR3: CASSNRDRYYNSPLHF

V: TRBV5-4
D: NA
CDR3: CASSLGRVSNTEAFF

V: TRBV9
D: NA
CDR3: CASSVVGGGTDTQYF

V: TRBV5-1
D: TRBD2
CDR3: CASSKTSGGPGYNEQFF

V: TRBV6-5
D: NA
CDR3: CASSRTGPGNTIYF

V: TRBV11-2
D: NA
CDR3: CASSLGSQVPLFF

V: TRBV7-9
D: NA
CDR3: CASSQPYRERNTEAFF

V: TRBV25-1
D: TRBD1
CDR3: CASSGPGQGVLTGYTF

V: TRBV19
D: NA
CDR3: CASRPRRNTEAFF

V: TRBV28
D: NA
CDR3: CASSSPAVSAEQSRLF

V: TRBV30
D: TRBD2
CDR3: CAWTDGLAGGKQYF

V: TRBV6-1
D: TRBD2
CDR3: CASSELAGRELETQYF

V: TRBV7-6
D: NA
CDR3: CASSLNEGYGYTF

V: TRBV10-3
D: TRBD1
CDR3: CAIRGTVNTEAFF

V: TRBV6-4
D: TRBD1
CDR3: CASSAGTESDTQYF

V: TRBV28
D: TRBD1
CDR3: CASSSHGTDTEAFF

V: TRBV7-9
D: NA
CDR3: CASDRPEVQETQYF

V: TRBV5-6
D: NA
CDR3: CASSLRAGPNQPQHF

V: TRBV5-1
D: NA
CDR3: CASSGGGTTNEKLFF

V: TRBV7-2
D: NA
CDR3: CASSLDAGPHNEQFF

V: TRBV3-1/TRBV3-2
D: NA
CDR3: CASSQDGLGTNEKLFF

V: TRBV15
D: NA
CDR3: CATSLDPGRLSGNTIYF

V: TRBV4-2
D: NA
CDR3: CASSQDRRDKGDTQYF

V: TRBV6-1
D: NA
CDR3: CASSEEQDSNQPQHF

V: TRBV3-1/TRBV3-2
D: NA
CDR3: CASSQGAGTEAFF

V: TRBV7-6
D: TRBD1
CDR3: CASSFGGGQGAYGYTF

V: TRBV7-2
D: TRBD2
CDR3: CASSGVAGGTDTQYF

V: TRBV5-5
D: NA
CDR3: CASIRTGANTGELFF

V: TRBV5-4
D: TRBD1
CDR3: CASSLGGQGNNGYTF

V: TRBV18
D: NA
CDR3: CASSPGEEQPQHF

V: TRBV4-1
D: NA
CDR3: CASSQADGTYGYTF

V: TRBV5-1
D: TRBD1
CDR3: CASSLKLGTGRYEQYF

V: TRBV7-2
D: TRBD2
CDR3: CASSLTSGGLTGELFF

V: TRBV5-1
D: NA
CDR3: CASKPGTTNEKLFF

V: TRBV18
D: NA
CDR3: CASSKKETQYF

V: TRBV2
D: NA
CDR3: CASTGESQETQYF

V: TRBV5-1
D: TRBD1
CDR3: CASSPMTGLHGYTF

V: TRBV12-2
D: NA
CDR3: CASRLVSRDPKIRSYEQYF

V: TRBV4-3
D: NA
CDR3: CASSQSRGLAAQPQHF

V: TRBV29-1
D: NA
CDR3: CSAQVGTLNTEAFF

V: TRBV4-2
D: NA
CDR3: CASSRGMSNQPQHF

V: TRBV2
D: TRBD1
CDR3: CASSQDRVIEKLFF

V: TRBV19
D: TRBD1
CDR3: CASSVTGGNQPQHF

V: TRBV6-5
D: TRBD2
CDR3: CASKGGLAYNEQFF

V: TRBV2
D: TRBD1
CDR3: CASMTGVKEREYF

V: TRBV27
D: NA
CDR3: CASSLYGLNAAENTEAFF

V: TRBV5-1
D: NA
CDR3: CASSLVGGEGEKLFF